The clone carrying this T cell receptor beta chain occurred many times. Its antigen is undetermined. These data originate in a study of CD8+CD57+ T cells in acquired aplastic anemia. Overall study: DNA per sorted CD4+ or CD8+ sample ranged 0.2 to 27.4 ug, averaging 3.2 ug. Study observations and caveats: CD8+ Simpson's diversity showed no significant patient-control difference. Between patients and controls, roughly 29 CD8+ CDR3 sequences were found in common.

Template material for TCR beta VDJ and CDR3 profiling consisted of genomic DNA. Using its own MiXCR run on the reads, TCRdb lists one record per CDR3 protein. The sample has about 58,000 distinct CDR3 sequences; approximately 50% are singletons. Trimming pared 3 bases from V and 2 bases from J, leaving 9 bases between. The CDR3 totals 14 residues. Patients picked for sequencing had shown CD8+CD57+ cell expansion detected by flow cytometry. Input material: sorted CD4+, CD8+, or CD8+CD57+ T cells (not recorded which) from PBMCs. The sequence was obtained from a human donor with aplastic anemia. The gene calls are TRBV12-3 or TRBV12-4 and TRBJ2-3, with D unclear. CDR3 in amino acids: CASSFWQPTDTQYF. In DNA form, the CDR3 reads TGTGCCAGCAGTTTTTGGCAGCCCACAGATACGCAGTATTTT.